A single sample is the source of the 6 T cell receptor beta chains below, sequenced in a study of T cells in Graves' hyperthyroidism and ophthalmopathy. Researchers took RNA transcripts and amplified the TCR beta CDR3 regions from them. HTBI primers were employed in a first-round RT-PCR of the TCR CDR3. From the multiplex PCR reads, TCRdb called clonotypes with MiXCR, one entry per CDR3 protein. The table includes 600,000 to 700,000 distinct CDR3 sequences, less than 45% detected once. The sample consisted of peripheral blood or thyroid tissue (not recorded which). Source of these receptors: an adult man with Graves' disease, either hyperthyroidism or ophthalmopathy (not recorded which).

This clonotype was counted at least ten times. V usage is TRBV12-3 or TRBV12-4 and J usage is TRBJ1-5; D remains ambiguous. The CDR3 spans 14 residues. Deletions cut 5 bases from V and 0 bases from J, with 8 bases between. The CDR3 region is CASSASPSNQPQHF. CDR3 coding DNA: TGTGCCAGCAGTGCATCCCCTAGCAATCAGCCCCAGCATTTT.

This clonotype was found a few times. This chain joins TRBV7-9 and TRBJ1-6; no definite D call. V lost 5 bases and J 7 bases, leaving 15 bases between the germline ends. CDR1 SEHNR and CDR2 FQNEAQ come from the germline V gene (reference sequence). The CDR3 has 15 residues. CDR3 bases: TGTGCCAGCAGCCTGATCGGGGTAGACAATTCACCCCTCCACTTT. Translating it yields CASSLIGVDNSPLHF.

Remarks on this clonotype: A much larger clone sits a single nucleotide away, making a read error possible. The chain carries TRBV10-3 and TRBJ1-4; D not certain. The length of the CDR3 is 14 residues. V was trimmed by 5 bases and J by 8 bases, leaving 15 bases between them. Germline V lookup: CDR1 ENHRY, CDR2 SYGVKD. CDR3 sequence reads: CAISPPPGGEKLFF. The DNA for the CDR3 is TGTGCCATCAGTCCCCCGCCGGGCGGGGAAAAACTGTTTTTT.

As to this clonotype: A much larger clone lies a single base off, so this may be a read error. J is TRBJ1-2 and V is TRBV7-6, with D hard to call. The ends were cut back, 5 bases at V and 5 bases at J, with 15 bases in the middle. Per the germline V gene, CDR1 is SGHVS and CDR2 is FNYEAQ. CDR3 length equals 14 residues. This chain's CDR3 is CASSHREAGYGYTF. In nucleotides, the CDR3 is TGTGCCAGCAGCCATAGGGAGGCGGGGTATGGCTACACCTTC.

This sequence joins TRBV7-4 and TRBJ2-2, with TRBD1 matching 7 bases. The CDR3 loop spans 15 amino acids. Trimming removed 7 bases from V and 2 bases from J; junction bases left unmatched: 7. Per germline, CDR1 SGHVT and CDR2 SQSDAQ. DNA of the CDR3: TGTGCCAGCATCACCCGACAGGGTAACACCGGGGAGCTGTTTTTT. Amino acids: CASITRQGNTGELFF. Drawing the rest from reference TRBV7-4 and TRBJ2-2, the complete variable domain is GAGVSQSPRYKVAKRGRDVALRCDSISGHVTLYWYRQTLGQGSEVLTYSQSDAQRDKSGRPSGRFSAERPERSVSTLKIQRTEQGDSAVYLCASITRQGNTGELFFGEGSRLTVL.

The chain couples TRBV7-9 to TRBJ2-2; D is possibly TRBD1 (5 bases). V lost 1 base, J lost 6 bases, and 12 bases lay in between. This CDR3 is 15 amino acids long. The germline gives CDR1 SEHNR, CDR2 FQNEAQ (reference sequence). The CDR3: CASSLGQLVAGELFF. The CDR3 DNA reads TGTGCCAGCAGCTTAGGACAGTTGGTGGCCGGGGAGCTGTTTTTT.